This is a list of T cell receptor beta chains from one sample in a study of regulatory T cells in long-lasting Graves disease. A single record per CDR3 protein comes from TCRdb applying MiXCR to the multiplex PCR reads. The sample lists 350,000 to 450,000 distinct CDR3 sequences, 21% occurring once. The sequencing here drew on peripheral blood mononuclear cells (PBMCs), taken when the disease was refractory, from a patient treated with antithyroid drugs. Every receptor here comes from a female donor with Graves disease. CDR3s include the opening cysteine and the closing phenylalanine or tryptophan. D genes are given only for firm matches. Some rows mark clone size as missing; the rest say once, few, many or name a class of expanded clone.

CDR3aa	CDR3nt	abundance	j_gene	v_gene	d_gene
CAISEGSGSSYEQYF	TGTGCCATCAGTGAGGGTAGCGGGAGCTCCTACGAGCAGTACTTC	many	TRBJ2-7	TRBV10-3	TRBD2
CASSLTGLTIGKDTEAFF	TGTGCCAGCAGTTTAACGGGACTGACTATCGGGAAGGACACTGAAGCTTTCTTT	many	TRBJ1-1	TRBV28	-
CSVLTGRSTNEKLFF	TGCAGCGTATTGACAGGGAGGTCAACTAATGAAAAACTGTTTTTT	-	TRBJ1-4	TRBV29-1	TRBD1
CASFDPPWELFF	TGTGCCAGCTTCGACCCACCTTGGGAGCTGTTTTTT	many	TRBJ2-2	TRBV28	-
CASSEGGAREQFF	TGTGCCAGCAGTGAGGGTGGGGCTAGAGAGCAGTTCTTC	-	TRBJ2-1	TRBV2	-
CATSRGGSGNQETQYF	TGTGCCACCAGCAGAGGAGGTAGCGGGAACCAAGAGACCCAGTACTTC	many	TRBJ2-5	TRBV15	TRBD2
CASSVSRDSGTGELFF	TGTGCCAGCAGCGTATCTCGGGACAGTGGGACCGGGGAGCTGTTTTTT	many	TRBJ2-2	TRBV9	TRBD1
CASSLHPGQGVGNQPQHF	TGTGCCAGCAGCTTGCACCCGGGACAGGGAGTGGGAAATCAGCCCCAGCATTTT	once	TRBJ1-5	TRBV5-5	TRBD1
CAITKIGTSGSEQYF	TGTGCCATCACAAAAATTGGGACTAGCGGGAGCGAGCAGTACTTC	many	TRBJ2-7	TRBV2	TRBD2
CASSLVSGDTGELFF	TGTGCCAGCAGCTTAGTTAGCGGCGACACCGGGGAGCTGTTTTTT	-	TRBJ2-2	TRBV7-2	-
CASTTGVNYGYTF	TGTGCCAGCACCACAGGAGTTAACTATGGCTACACCTTC	few	TRBJ1-2	TRBV6-1	-
CASSQPGTEYGYTF	TGCGCCAGCAGCCAACCCGGGACCGAGTATGGCTACACCTTC	few	TRBJ1-2	TRBV4-1	-
CASSSTTSGRETQYF	TGTGCCAGCAGCTCGACGACTAGCGGGAGAGAGACCCAGTACTTC	many	TRBJ2-5	TRBV3-1	TRBD2
CQQTTTGELFF	TGTCAGCAAACTACCACCGGGGAGCTGTTTTTT	many	TRBJ2-2	TRBV30	-
CASANIPRWGEQFF	TGTGCCAGCGCAAACATCCCACGGTGGGGTGAGCAGTTCTTC	-	TRBJ2-1	TRBV28	-